The clone carrying this T cell receptor beta chain came up a few times. Its antigen remains unknown. The PCR was carried out with 60 Vbeta primers and 13 Jbeta primers. Only in-frame clones appear in the TCRdb table, and some are missing; sequencing was by immunoSEQ multiplex PCR. The sample has more than 85,000 clones; 75% to 80% are singletons. The sample comes from a study of cytomegalovirus exposure and HLA in healthy donors. Study-level results: Across donors, presence/absence analyses took sequencing depth to be roughly uniform. Productive rates of about 87% or about 30% were seen for most TCR beta V segments in an earlier analysis. Further analysis was carried out later, and it showed several of the most significant clusters appearing linked to common viral pathogens.

These donors counted as nominally healthy when sampled, but unrecorded immune exposures were likely. Unmatched junction bases numbered 4, after V lost 4 bases and J lost 7 bases. Looked up from germline, CDR1 is SQVTM and CDR2 is ANQGSEA. This CDR3 is built from 13 residues. Sequencing was done on a sample of PBMCs. This clonotype was obtained from a woman aged 25 to 45 in good health and CMV-seronegative. V is TRBV29-1 and J is TRBJ1-2; 12 bases align to TRBD1. CDR3 sequence (DNA): TGCAGCGTTGGGGACAGGGGGCGAGGTGGCTACACCTTC. This encodes CSVGDRGRGGYTF.